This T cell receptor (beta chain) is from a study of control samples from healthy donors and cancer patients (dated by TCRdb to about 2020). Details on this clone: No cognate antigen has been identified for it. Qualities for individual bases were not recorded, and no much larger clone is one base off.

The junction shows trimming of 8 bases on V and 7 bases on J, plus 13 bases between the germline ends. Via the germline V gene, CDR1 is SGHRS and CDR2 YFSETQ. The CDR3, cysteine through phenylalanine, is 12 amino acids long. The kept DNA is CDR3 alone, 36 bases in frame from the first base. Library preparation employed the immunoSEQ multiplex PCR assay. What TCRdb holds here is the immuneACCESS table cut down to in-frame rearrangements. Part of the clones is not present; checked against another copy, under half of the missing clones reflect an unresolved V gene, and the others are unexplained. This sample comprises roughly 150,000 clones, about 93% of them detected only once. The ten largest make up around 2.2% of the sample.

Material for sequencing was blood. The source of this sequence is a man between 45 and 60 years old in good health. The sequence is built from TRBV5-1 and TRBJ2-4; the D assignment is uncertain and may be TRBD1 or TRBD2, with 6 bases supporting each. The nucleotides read TGCGCCAGTATCGGGGGCGGGAACATTCAGTACTTC. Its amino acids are CASIGGGNIQYF.